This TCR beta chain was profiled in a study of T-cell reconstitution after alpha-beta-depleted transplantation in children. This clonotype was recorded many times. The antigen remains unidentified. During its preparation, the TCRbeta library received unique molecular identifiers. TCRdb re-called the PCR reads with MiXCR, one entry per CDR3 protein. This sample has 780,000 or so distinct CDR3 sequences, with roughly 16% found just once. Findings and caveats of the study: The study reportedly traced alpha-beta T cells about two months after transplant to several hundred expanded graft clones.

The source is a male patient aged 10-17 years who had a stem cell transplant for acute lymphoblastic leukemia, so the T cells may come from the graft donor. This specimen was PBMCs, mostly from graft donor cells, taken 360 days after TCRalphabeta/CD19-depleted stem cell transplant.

CDR3 bases: TGCGCCAGCAGCTTTACGGGAGGGGGCAATCAGCCCCAGCATTTT. Translating it yields CASSFTGGGNQPQHF. This chain uses TRBV5-1 with TRBJ1-5; maybe TRBD1 (5 bases). Germline CDR1 reads SGHRS; CDR2 reads YFSETQ. V was pared by 2 bases and J by 2 bases, with 11 bases between. The CDR3 is 15 amino acids.